This T cell receptor beta chain was recorded in a study of Graves' ophthalmopathy and Graves' hyperthyroidism. For donors with ophthalmopathy, the disease showed moderate-to-severe activity, reached CAS ≥3 and NOSPECS ≥4, and had lasted under 3 months. Physicians reached a diagnosis by relying on clinical symptoms, serum thyroxine, TRAb, thyroid ultrasound and orbital computed tomography. The authors isolated PBMCs from 8 to 10 ml of fresh peripheral blood. Amplification of the TCR beta CDR3 regions used RNA transcripts (as template). The first round was an RT-PCR with HTBI primers, and the second round was a multiplex PCR. TCRdb recomputed calls from the multiplex PCR reads with MiXCR, one row per CDR3 protein. The repertoire holds some 250,000 distinct CDR3 sequences, with around 50% as singletons. The V and J ends lost 7 bases and 6 bases respectively, with 21 bases between them. There are 15 residues in the CDR3. Germline CDR1 and CDR2: MNHEY and SMNVEV (reference sequence).

A word on this clonotype: Its antigen is unknown.

Study-level findings and limits: Most thyroid-expanded clonotypes exceeding 0.001 frequency were also found in blood.

The chain employs TRBV27 and TRBJ2-5, with D possibly matching TRBD1 (5 bases). Source material: peripheral blood. The clonotype comes from an adult man with Graves' ophthalmopathy. CDR3 residues: CASTPGQGTTQTQYF. In nucleotides, the CDR3 is TGTGCCAGCACCCCCGGGCAGGGTACGACTCAGACCCAGTACTTC.